This TCR beta chain derives from a study of T cells after yellow fever vaccination. Study-wide results and caveats: From the bulk population, abundant clonotypes could contaminate and appear within FACS-sorted repertoires.

MiXCR was run by TCRdb on the 5' RACE reads, yielding one entry per CDR3 protein. The sample has about 400,000 distinct CDR3 sequences; 6% to 8% are singletons. Concerning this clonotype: What it binds is unknown.

Source: PBMCs, taken 5 days after the yellow fever booster vaccination. The source is a young man who received the YFV17D yellow fever vaccine.

The CDR3 nucleotides read TGCAGTGCTAGCAGGCCTAGCGGGGGGAGCAAAAACATTCAGTACTTC. This encodes CSASRPSGGSKNIQYF. The chain uses TRBV20-1 and TRBJ2-4, with 11 bases lining up with TRBD2. Germline V gene sequence: CDR1 DFQATT, CDR2 SNEGSKA (reference sequence). J was trimmed by 3 bases and V by 3 bases; bases with no gene match: 7. CDR3 size: 16 residues.